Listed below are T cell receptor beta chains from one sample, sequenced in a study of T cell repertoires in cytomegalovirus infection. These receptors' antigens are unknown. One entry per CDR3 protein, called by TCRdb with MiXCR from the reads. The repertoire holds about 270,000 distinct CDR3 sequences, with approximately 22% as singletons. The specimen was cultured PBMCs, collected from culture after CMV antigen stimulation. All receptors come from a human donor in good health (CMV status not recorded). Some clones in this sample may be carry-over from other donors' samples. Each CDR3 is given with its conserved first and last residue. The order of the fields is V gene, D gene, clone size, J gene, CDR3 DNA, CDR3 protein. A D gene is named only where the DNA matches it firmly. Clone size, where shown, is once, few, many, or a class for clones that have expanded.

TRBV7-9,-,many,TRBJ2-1,TGTGCCAGCAGCTTCCAGGGCAATGAGCAGTTCTTC,CASSFQGNEQFF
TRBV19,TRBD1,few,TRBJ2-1,TGTGCCAGTATTGAGGGACAGGGGAAGCGCGAGCAGTTCTTC,CASIEGQGKREQFF
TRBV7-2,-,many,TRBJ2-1,TGTGCCAGCAGCGAGCGGGCTTTCAGGGAGCAGTTCTTC,CASSERAFREQFF
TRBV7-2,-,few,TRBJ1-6,TGTGCCAGCAGCTCACAAAGCTCCTATAATTCACCCCTCCACTTT,CASSSQSSYNSPLHF
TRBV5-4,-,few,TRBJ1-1,TGTGCCAGCCGGGGGCAAAATCTCCCTGAAGCTTTCTTT,CASRGQNLPEAFF
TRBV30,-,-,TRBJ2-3,TGTGCCTGGAGTGTACAGACTAACGTGCAGTATTTT,CAWSVQTNVQYF
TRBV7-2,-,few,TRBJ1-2,TGTGCCAGCAGCTTAGAAGTGGCGGATGGCTACACCTTC,CASSLEVADGYTF
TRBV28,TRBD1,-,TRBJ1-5,TGTGCCAGCAGTTTATATAGGACAGGCGAGGATAGCAATCAGCCCCAGCATTTT,CASSLYRTGEDSNQPQHF
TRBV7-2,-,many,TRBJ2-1,TGTGCCAGCAGCTTAGCCCCCATCGGGGCAGGTGAGCAGTTCTTC,CASSLAPIGAGEQFF
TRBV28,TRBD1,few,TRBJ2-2,TGTGCCAGCAGCGCTGGACAGGGAATTACCGGGGAGCTGTTTTTT,CASSAGQGITGELFF
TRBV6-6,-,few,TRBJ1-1,TGTGCCAGCAGTTACGGTGATGGCGAAGCTTTCTTT,CASSYGDGEAFF
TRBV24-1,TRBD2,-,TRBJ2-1,TGTGCCACCAGTGGTAGGGGTTGGGAGGGTGAGCAGTTCTTC,CATSGRGWEGEQFF
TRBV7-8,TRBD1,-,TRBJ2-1,TGTGCCAGCAGCTTTGGGACAGCCCTCAATGAGCAGTTCTTC,CASSFGTALNEQFF
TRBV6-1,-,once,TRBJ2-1,TGTGCCGGCAGTTATCCGGGTGGCCCGAGCTCCTACAATGAGCAGTTCTTC,CAGSYPGGPSSYNEQFF
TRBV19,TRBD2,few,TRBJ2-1,TGTGCCAGTAGTTCGATAGCGGGAGGGGGGAATGAGCAGTTCTTC,CASSSIAGGGNEQFF
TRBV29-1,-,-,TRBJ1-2,TGCAGCGTGGCCGGGCCCAGGGATGGCTACACCTTC,CSVAGPRDGYTF
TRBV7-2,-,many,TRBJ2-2,TGTGCCAGCAAGAAAGGCGCGAACACCGGGGAGCTGTTTTTT,CASKKGANTGELFF
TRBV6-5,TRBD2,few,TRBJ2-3,TGTGCCAGCAGTTACTCGGGTAGCGGGAGAGGTGATACGCAGTATTTT,CASSYSGSGRGDTQYF
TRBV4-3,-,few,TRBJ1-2,TGCGCCAGCAGCCAAGACAGGGCCCGGGGCTACACCTTC,CASSQDRARGYTF
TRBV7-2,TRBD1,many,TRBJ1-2,TGTGCCAGCAGCTCCTCTACAGGGGGTACTACCTATGGCTACACCTTC,CASSSSTGGTTYGYTF
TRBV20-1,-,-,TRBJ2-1,TGCAGTGCTTCTGTGCTAGACGAGGCCTACAATGAGCAGTTCTTC,CSASVLDEAYNEQFF
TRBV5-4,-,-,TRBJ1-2,TGTGCCAGCAGCTTCCCGGATTCCTATGGCTACACCTTC,CASSFPDSYGYTF
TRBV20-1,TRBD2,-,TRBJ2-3,TGCAGTGCTTCACTAGCGGCCACAGATACGCAGTATTTT,CSASLAATDTQYF
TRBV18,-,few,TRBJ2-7,TGTGCCAGCTCACCAGAGACCGGTAGCTCCTACGAGCAGTACTTC,CASSPETGSSYEQYF
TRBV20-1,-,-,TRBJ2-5,TGCAGTGCTAGAGATGAGAGGGCGCAAGAGACCCAGTACTTC,CSARDERAQETQYF
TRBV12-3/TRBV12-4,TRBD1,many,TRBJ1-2,TGTGCCAGCAGTTCACAAGGACAGGGTATCTATGGCTACACCTTC,CASSSQGQGIYGYTF
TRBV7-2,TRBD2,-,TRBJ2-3,TGTGCCAGCAGCCCGCTTGCCTCTAGCGGGCCAAGCACAGATACGCAGTATTTT,CASSPLASSGPSTDTQYF
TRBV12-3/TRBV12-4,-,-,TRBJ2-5,TGTGCCAGCAGTTTGCGACTAGGGGACGGGGAGACCCAGTACTTC,CASSLRLGDGETQYF
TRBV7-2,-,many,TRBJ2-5,TGTGCCAGCAGCCGGAACAGGGCCCAGTACTTC,CASSRNRAQYF